The clone carrying this TCR beta chain was detected only a few times. The data were obtained in a study of blood T cell repertoires in COVID-19. V lost 3 bases, J lost 8 bases, and 8 bases lay in between. CDR1 and CDR2 from the germline V gene are SGHDT and YYEEEE. The CDR3 has 11 residues. Original methodology: Reference gene primer amplification in the assay estimated nucleated cell counts. Generated by immunoSEQ multiplex PCR, the TCRdb table keeps only in-frame clones and is missing some. For V, J and clone size, that table is used; D and trimming come from the DNA. This table has roughly 140,000 clones, 65% to 80% appearing once.

Sequenced: peripheral blood. The source of this sequence is a woman aged 55 to 70 with acute or convalescent COVID-19. This chain joins TRBV5-6 and TRBJ1-2; the D is unclear. CDR3 loop: CASSWAAGYTF. The DNA of the CDR3 is TGTGCCAGCAGCTGGGCAGCAGGCTACACCTTC.